This T cell receptor beta chain was found in a study of T-cell memory formation after mild COVID-19 (dated by TCRdb to about 2021). Study-level background: Most TCR sequence clusters were specific to one of the two donors. In two donors, T-cell clones that expanded and contracted after mild COVID-19 were tracked by sequencing TCRalpha and TCRbeta repertoires over time. The cohort comprised two young, previously healthy adult volunteers, one female and one male.

About this clonotype itself: Its antigen specificity is not known. A read error may account for a junction end that differs from germline.

Taken from the germline V gene (reference sequence), the CDR1 and CDR2 loops are LGHDT and YNNKEL. Including the terminal cysteine and phenylalanine, the CDR3 comprises 14 residues. Only CDR3 DNA is held: 42 bases, read in frame from base 1. Points the paper makes about the study in general: From day 15 to 85, contracting clones showed balanced CD4/CD8 phenotypes, whereas a second wave of clones that expanded from day 15 to 37 leaned towards CD4+. Some responding clones were detected in pre-infection memory, which suggested that pre-existing cross-reactive memory T cells had joined the SARS-CoV-2 response. The study included only a couple of mild cases, and larger cohorts that include severe cases with pre-infection samples were judged to be necessary. Contracting CD4+ clones appeared mostly in the CM and EM memory subsets, whereas CD8+ clones were enriched in EMRA. The second-wave clones that peaked on day 37 were not confirmed to be SARS-CoV-2 specific.

Ficoll-Paque density gradient centrifugation was the method used to isolate PBMCs. TCRdb lists the instrument as Illumina NovaSeq 6000. TCRalpha and TCRbeta cDNA libraries were constructed by 5'RACE with constant-segment primers, with sample barcodes and unique molecular identifiers being introduced. Trizol reagent was used to extract RNA from every sample. The libraries were amplified in two PCR steps, and the second step added a second sample barcode and Illumina TruSeq adapters. Sequencing of libraries was performed on an Illumina NovaSeq with 2 x 150 bp paired-end reads. The authors' analysis ran thus. With migec v1.2.7, reads were demultiplexed and then collapsed into UMI-guided consensus sequences. Using mixcr v2.1.11, UMI consensuses were aligned to TRA and TRB V and J templates and then assembled into clonotypes. Clonotypes were classified as expanded or contracted when called significant by both edgeR and NoisET, with noise models trained on biological replicates. For edgeR calls, the cutoffs were a false discovery rate-adjusted p below 0.01 and a log2 fold-change threshold of 1. As an exploratory analysis of dynamics, PCA with hierarchical clustering was applied to max-normalized trajectories of the 1000 most abundant clonotypes. Each responding clone was given a CD4 or CD8 phenotype based on the CD4+ and CD8+ repertoires, which had been sequenced separately. TCRdb reanalyzed the raw reads on its own, using fastp at Q25 for trimming and MiXCR for clone calling, and kept in-frame beta chains. Each CDR3 protein gets just one entry, which takes the most common genes and DNA from the rows behind it. The V and J calls shown here were made by TCRdb, not taken from the authors' results. Present in this sample are approximately 250,000 distinct CDR3 sequences, 15% of which were seen just once. The top ten hold 2.1% of the sample.

The V and J genes are TRBV3-1 and TRBJ1-1; the D gene cannot be resolved reliably. The source is an adult woman who had mild COVID-19 (a few samples of this study predate the infection). The sample titles of this study are shuffled in the database, so cell type and time point are left out; the donor was told from shared clones. Sequenced: PBMCs or a T cell subset sorted from them (not recorded which). The DNA reads as follows: TGTGCCTGCAGCCCCAGAGGGTTGAACACTGAAGCTTTCTTT. Protein translation: CACSPRGLNTEAFF.